The next 21 T cell receptor beta chains were all read from a single sample in a study of identical twins. TCRdb itself ran the 5' RACE reads through MiXCR, one entry per CDR3 protein. The sample has fewer than 900,000 distinct CDR3 sequences, around 20% seen once. This sample was also put to use in a study of T cells expressing NK-cell markers.

Source material: PBMCs. The source of these receptors is a woman younger than 30 in good health.

The genes are TRBV5-1 and TRBJ2-1; 10 bases map to TRBD2. Trimming at V came to 4 bases and at J to 9 bases, leaving 7 bases not matched to a gene. CDR1 is SGHRS and CDR2 is YFSETQ in the germline V gene. This CDR3 contains 14 residues. The CDR3, as DNA: TGCGCCAGCAGCCGGAGCGGGGGGGCCGGTGAGCAGTTCTTC. Translated, it gives CASSRSGGAGEQFF.

The V call is TRBV12-5, the J call TRBJ1-3; no definite D call. The germline gives CDR1 LGHNT, CDR2 FRNRAP. Between the trimmed V and J ends, which lost 4 bases and 1 base, there was a span of 11 bases. There are 15 residues in the CDR3. As DNA, the CDR3 is TGTGCTAGTGGTTCGACCAGAGTATCTGGAAACACCATATATTTT. Its translation is CASGSTRVSGNTIYF.

This sequence joins TRBV10-3 and TRBJ2-1, with a weak D call TRBD2 (6 bases). This CDR3 contains 15 residues. The germline gives CDR1 ENHRY, CDR2 SYGVKD. Trimming shortened V by 6 bases and J by 0 bases, and 12 bases separated the two germline ends. The CDR3, as DNA: TGTGCCATCAGCGGCTCTAGCGACTCCTACAATGAGCAGTTCTTC. Protein product: CAISGSSDSYNEQFF.

This clonotype appeared a few times. The genes are TRBV20-1 and TRBJ1-1, with 7 bases that match TRBD1. The V gene end was trimmed by 1 base and the J gene end by 2 bases; junction bases not matched to a gene: 4. The CDR3 has 14 amino acids. Germline assignment: CDR1 DFQATT and CDR2 SNEGSKA (reference sequence). The CDR3 DNA reads TGCAGTGCTAGAGGGAGGACAGGAAACACTGAAGCTTTCTTT. It translates to CSARGRTGNTEAFF.

In its sample, this clonotype was seen a few times. The rearrangement uses TRBV9 and TRBJ2-1; TRBD2 agrees at 13 bases. The ends lost 4 bases at V and 6 bases at J; junction bases unmatched: 4. Germline CDR1 reads SGDLS; CDR2 reads YYNGEE. This CDR3 spans 15 amino acids. CDR3 region: CASSPRTSGGNEQFF. The CDR3 DNA sequence: TGTGCCAGCAGCCCTCGGACTAGCGGGGGCAATGAGCAGTTCTTC.

This clonotype was recorded a few times. CDR3 in amino acids: CSARYASGRKETQYF. The CDR3 DNA reads as TGCAGTGCAAGATACGCTAGCGGGAGAAAAGAGACCCAGTACTTC. The V call is TRBV20-1, the J call TRBJ2-5; 10 positions match TRBD2. Germline CDR1 is DFQATT and CDR2 is SNEGSKA (reference sequence). There are 15 residues in the CDR3. With V trimmed by 6 bases and J by 3 bases, 10 bases remained unmatched.

By share, this clonotype counts as medium-sized. The genes are TRBV10-3 and TRBJ2-7; D is perhaps TRBD1 (5 bases). This CDR3 spans 16 amino acids. V was clipped by 1 base and J by 5 bases, with 18 bases between them. CDR1 ENHRY and CDR2 SYGVKD come from the germline V gene. The CDR3 sequence: CAISEFPGFPSNEQYF. The CDR3 coding sequence is TGTGCCATCAGTGAGTTCCCAGGGTTCCCGTCCAACGAGCAGTACTTC.

Only a few counts were recorded for this clonotype. The chain employs TRBV20-1 and TRBJ1-1; tentatively, D is TRBD1 (6 bases). Trimming removed 6 bases at V and 1 base at J, with 12 bases between. Germline loops: CDR1 DFQATT, CDR2 SNEGSKA (reference sequence). This CDR3 spans 13 amino acids. The CDR3 protein is CSARTDSNTEAFF. In DNA form, the CDR3 reads TGCAGTGCCCGGACAGACTCGAACACTGAAGCTTTCTTT.

This clonotype was seen a few times. The V gene is TRBV12-3 or TRBV12-4, the J gene TRBJ2-1, with D maybe TRBD2 (5 bases). Trimming removed 2 bases at V and 5 bases at J, with 7 bases between. This CDR3 contains 13 residues. The chain's CDR3 is CASSLPADNEQFF. The CDR3 DNA follows: TGTGCCAGCAGTTTACCAGCGGACAATGAGCAGTTCTTC.

This clonotype was counted only a few times. The chain carries TRBV12-3 or TRBV12-4 and TRBJ2-3, with TRBD2 matching 8 bases. The CDR3 runs to 14 residues. Trimming at V came to 3 bases and at J to 6 bases, leaving 5 bases not matched to a gene. The CDR3 sequence is CASSFQAGEDTQYF. CDR3 nucleotide sequence: TGTGCCAGCAGTTTTCAAGCGGGAGAGGATACGCAGTATTTT.

This clonotype appeared a few times. The chain combines TRBV7-8 with TRBJ2-1; a weak D match, TRBD1 (6 bases). The CDR3 runs to 13 residues. V lost 8 bases and J 5 bases, leaving 13 bases between the germline ends. Germline V gene lookup returns CDR1 SGHVS and CDR2 FQNEAQ. In nucleotides, the CDR3 is TGTGCCAGCCTCCAGGACAGCCACAATGAGCAGTTCTTC. This encodes CASLQDSHNEQFF.

This clonotype was counted between two and nine times. The V and J genes are TRBV6-2 or TRBV6-3 and TRBJ1-6, with TRBD1 as a possible D gene (6 bases). Germline loops: CDR1 MNHEY, CDR2 SVGEGT. Trimming removed 7 bases from V and 7 bases from J, with 11 bases in between. The CDR3 is 13 amino acids. CDR3 DNA sequence: TGTGCCAGCACCAGGACAGCAAATTCACCCCTCCACTTT. Amino acid sequence: CASTRTANSPLHF.

The sample holds a few counts of this clonotype. The chain joins TRBV28 to TRBJ1-6; 9 nucleotides align to TRBD1. Germline assignment: CDR1 MDHEN and CDR2 SYDVKM. This CDR3 contains 16 residues. Trimming at V came to 5 bases and at J to 8 bases, leaving 10 bases not matched to a gene. The CDR3 sequence: CASSPMIRDRDSPLHF. CDR3 nucleotide sequence: TGTGCCAGCAGTCCTATGATCCGGGACAGGGATTCACCCCTCCACTTT.

The sample holds a few counts of this clonotype. The gene calls are TRBV4-3 and TRBJ1-2, with unresolved D. CDR1 is LGHNA and CDR2 is YSLEER in the germline V gene. The length of the CDR3 is 13 residues. V shed 8 bases and J shed 2 bases, with 12 bases lying between them. Written as DNA, the CDR3 is TGCGCCAGCTCTCAACCGGGGAACTATGGCTACACCTTC. Translation: CASSQPGNYGYTF.

In its sample, this clonotype was seen a few times. This chain links TRBV5-4 with TRBJ2-1; possibly TRBD1 for D (5 bases). Germline V gene sequence: CDR1 SGHNT, CDR2 YYREEE (reference sequence). CDR3 length: 13 residues. V lost 5 bases, J lost 5 bases, and 11 bases lay in between. The CDR3 protein is CASRSDTHNEQFF. CDR3 coding DNA: TGTGCCAGCAGGTCGGACACACACAATGAGCAGTTCTTC.

The V gene is TRBV6-2 or TRBV6-3, the J gene TRBJ2-5, with D possibly TRBD2 on 7 matching bases. Germline V gives CDR1 MNHEY, CDR2 SVGEGT. The length of the CDR3 is 14 residues. Trimming pared 7 bases from V and 2 bases from J, leaving 14 bases between. The CDR3: CASISGGLQETQYF. CDR3 in DNA: TGTGCCAGCATTTCGGGGGGCCTACAAGAGACCCAGTACTTC.

This clonotype came up many times. The chain has TRBV12-3 or TRBV12-4 and TRBJ1-2, with a tentative D call TRBD1 (5 bases). CDR3 length equals 16 residues. Deletions cut 3 bases from V and 2 bases from J, with 16 bases between. The CDR3 nucleotides read TGTGCCAGCAGTTTTTCGGGTGGGACCCTGAACTATGGCTACACCTTC. Amino acid sequence: CASSFSGGTLNYGYTF.

This clonotype was counted between two and nine times. The V call is TRBV7-2, the J call TRBJ1-2; D unresolved. The V end was cut by 0 bases, the J end by 11 bases, with 19 bases between. CDR1 is SGHTA, CDR2 FQGNSA, per germline. The CDR3 is made up of 15 amino acids. The CDR3 DNA reads TGTGCCAGCAGCTTAGCTTTGTTTATCGGGGTGGGTTACACCTTC. Translation gives CASSLALFIGVGYTF.

V gene TRBV7-9 combines with J gene TRBJ1-2; the D gene is possibly TRBD1 (6 bases). Germline-derived CDR1 and CDR2 are SEHNR and FQNEAQ (reference sequence). The CDR3 length is 13 residues. V was pared by 10 bases and J by 4 bases, with 16 bases between. CDR3 protein: CAIPRGGSYGYTF. The CDR3 nucleotides read TGTGCCATCCCGAGGGGGGGCTCCTATGGCTACACCTTC.

This clonotype was found a few times. J is TRBJ2-7 and V is TRBV5-1; D possibly corresponds to TRBD1 (6 bases). Trimming took off 3 bases at V and 3 bases at J, with 13 bases between the two ends. Germline lookup yields CDR1 SGHRS and CDR2 YFSETQ. This CDR3 has 14 amino acids. The CDR3 region is CASSWMGQGYEQYF. Written as DNA, the CDR3 is TGCGCCAGCAGCTGGATGGGACAAGGCTACGAGCAGTACTTC.

The V call is TRBV11-2, the J call TRBJ2-7; possibly TRBD2 for D (5 bases). This CDR3 has 16 residues. Germline V gene sequence: CDR1 SGHAT, CDR2 FQNNGV. Trimming removed 0 bases from V and 3 bases from J, with 15 bases in between. In nucleotides, the CDR3 is TGTGCCAGCAGCTTAGAGTTACGAGCGGAATTCTACGAGCAGTACTTC. Amino acids: CASSLELRAEFYEQYF.